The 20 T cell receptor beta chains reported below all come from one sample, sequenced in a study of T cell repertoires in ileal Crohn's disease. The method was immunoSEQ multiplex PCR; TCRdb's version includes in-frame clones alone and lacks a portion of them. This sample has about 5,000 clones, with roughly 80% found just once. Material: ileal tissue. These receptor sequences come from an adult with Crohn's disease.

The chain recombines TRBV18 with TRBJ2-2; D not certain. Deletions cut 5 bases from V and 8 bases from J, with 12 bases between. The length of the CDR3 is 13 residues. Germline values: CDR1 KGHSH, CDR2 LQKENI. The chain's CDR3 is CASSASLRGELFF. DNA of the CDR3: TGTGCCAGCTCAGCTTCCCTGCGGGGGGAGCTGTTTTTT.

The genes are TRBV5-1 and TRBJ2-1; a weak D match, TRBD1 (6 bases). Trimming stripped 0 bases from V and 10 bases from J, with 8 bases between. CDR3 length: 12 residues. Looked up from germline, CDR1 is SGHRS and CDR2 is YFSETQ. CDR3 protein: CASSLGGPEQFF. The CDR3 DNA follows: TGCGCCAGCAGCTTGGGGGGGCCGGAGCAGTTCTTC.

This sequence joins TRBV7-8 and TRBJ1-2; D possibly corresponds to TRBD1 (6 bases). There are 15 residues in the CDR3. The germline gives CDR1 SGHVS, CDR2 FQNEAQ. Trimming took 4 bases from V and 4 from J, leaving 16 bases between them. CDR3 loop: CASSSLAGASYGYTF. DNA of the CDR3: TGTGCCAGCAGCTCCCTGGCAGGGGCGAGCTATGGCTACACCTTC.

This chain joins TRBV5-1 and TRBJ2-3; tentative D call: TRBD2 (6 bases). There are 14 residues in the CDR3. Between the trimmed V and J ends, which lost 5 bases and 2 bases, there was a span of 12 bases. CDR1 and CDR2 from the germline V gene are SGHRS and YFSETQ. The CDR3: CASRPGEYTDTQYF. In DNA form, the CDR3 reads TGCGCCAGCAGACCGGGGGAGTACACAGATACGCAGTATTTT.

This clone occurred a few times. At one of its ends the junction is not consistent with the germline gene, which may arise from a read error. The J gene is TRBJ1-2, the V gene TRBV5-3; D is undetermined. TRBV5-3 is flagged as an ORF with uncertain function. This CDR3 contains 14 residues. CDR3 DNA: TGCGCCAGCAGCCAGGAGCGGGGTTACCTTGGCTACACCTTC. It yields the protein CASSQERGYLGYTF.

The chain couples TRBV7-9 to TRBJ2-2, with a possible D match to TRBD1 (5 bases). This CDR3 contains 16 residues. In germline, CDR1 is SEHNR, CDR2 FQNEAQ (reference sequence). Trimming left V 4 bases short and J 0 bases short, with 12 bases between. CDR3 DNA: TGTGCCAGCAGCTCCAGGGATGGGGCGAACACCGGGGAGCTGTTTTTT. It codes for CASSSRDGANTGELFF.

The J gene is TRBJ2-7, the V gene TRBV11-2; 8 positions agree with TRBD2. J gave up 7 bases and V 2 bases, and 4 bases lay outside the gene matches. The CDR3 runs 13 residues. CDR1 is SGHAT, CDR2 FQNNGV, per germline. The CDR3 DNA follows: TGTGCCAGCAGCTTACGGGGGGGGCTTGAGCAGTACTTC. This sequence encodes CASSLRGGLEQYF.

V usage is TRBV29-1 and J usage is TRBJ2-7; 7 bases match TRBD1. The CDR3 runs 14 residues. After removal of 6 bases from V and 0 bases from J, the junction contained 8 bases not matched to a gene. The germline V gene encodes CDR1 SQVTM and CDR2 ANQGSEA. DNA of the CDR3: TGCAGCGTGGGCCTTGACAGGGCCTCCTACGAGCAGTACTTC. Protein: CSVGLDRASYEQYF.

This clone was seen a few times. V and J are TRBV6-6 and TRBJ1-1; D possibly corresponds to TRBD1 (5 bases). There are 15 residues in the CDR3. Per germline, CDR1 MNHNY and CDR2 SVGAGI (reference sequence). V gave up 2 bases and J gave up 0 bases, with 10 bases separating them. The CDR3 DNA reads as TGTGCCAGCAGTTACAGTGCAGGGTTGAACACTGAAGCTTTCTTT. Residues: CASSYSAGLNTEAFF.

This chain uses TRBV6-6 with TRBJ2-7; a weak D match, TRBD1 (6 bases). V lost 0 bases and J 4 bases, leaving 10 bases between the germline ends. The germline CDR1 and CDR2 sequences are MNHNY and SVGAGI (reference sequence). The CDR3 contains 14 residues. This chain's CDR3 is CASSYSNRGYEQYF. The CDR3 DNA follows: TGTGCCAGCAGTTACTCGAATAGGGGGTACGAGCAGTACTTC.

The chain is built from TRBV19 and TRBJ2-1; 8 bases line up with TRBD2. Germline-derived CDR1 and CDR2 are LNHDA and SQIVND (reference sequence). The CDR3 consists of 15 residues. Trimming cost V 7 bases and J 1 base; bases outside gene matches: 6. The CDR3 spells CASTISGVSYNEQFF. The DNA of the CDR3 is TGTGCCAGTACCATTAGCGGGGTATCCTACAATGAGCAGTTCTTC.

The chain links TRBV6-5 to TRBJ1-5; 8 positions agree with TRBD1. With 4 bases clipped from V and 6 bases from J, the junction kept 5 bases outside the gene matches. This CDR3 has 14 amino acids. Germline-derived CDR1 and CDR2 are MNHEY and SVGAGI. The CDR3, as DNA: TGTGCCAGCAGTTCCCAGGGGGCCCGTCAGCCCCAGCATTTT. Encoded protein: CASSSQGARQPQHF.

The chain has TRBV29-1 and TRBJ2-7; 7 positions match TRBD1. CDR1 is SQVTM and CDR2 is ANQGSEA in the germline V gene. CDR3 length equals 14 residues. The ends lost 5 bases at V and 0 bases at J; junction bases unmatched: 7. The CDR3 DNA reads TGCAGCGTTACGGACAGGAGGAGCTCCTACGAGCAGTACTTC. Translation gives CSVTDRRSSYEQYF.

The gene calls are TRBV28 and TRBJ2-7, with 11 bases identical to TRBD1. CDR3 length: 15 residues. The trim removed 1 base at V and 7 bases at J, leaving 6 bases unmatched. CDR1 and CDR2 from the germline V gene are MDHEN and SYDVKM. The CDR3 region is CASSLSGQGAGEQYF. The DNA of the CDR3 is TGTGCCAGCAGTTTATCTGGACAGGGGGCGGGGGAGCAGTACTTC.

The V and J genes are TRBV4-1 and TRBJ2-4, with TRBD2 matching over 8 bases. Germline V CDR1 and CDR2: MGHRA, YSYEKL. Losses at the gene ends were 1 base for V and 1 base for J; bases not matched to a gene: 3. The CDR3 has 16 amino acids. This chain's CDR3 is CASSQAGGSAKNIQYF. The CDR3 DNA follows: TGCGCCAGCAGCCAAGCGGGGGGGTCGGCCAAAAACATTCAGTACTTC.

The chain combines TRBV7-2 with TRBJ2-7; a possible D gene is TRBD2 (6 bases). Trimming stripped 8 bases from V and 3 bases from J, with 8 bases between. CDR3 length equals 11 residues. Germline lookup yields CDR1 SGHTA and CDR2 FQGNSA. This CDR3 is CASSGDYEQYF. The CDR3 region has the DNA TGTGCCAGCTCGGGGGACTACGAGCAGTACTTC.

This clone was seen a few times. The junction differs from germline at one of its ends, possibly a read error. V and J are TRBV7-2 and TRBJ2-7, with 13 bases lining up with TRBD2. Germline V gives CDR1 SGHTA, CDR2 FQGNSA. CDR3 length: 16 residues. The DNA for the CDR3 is TGCGCCAGCAGTCCAGGACTAGCGGGAGAGACCTACGAGCAGTACTTC. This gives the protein CASSPGLAGETYEQYF.

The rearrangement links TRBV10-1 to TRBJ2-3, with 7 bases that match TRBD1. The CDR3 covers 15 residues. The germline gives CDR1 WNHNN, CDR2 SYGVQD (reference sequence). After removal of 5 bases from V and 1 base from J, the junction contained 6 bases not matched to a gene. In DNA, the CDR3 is TGCGCCAGCAGTTTTGACAGGGTAGGCACAGATACGCAGTATTTT. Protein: CASSFDRVGTDTQYF.

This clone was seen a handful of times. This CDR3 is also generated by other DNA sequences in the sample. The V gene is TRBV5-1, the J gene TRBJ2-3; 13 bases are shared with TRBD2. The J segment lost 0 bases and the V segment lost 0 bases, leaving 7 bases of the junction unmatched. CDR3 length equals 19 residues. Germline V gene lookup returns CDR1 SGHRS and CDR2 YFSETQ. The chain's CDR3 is CASSLATSGRGSSTDTQYF. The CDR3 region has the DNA TGCGCCAGCAGCTTGGCAACTAGCGGGAGGGGATCGAGCACAGATACGCAGTATTTT.

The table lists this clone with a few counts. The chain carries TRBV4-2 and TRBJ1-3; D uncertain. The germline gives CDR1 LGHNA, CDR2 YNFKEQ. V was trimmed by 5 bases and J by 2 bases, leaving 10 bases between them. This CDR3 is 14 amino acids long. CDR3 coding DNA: TGTGCCAGCAGCTTGGCCGGGGCTGGAAACACCATATATTTT. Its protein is CASSLAGAGNTIYF.